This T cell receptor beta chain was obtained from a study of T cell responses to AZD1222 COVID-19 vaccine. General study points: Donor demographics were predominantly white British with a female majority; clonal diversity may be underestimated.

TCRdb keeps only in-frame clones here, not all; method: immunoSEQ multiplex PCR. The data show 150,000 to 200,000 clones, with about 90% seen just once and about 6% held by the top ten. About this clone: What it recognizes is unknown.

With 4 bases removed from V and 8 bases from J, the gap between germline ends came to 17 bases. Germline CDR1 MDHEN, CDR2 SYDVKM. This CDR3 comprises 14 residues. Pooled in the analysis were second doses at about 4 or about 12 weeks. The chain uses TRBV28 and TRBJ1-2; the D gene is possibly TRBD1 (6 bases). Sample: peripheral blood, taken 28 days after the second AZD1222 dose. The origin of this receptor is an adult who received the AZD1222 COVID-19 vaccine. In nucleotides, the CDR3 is TGTGCCAGCAGTTCCTCAGGGGAGGTGGGGGGCTACACCTTC. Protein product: CASSSSGEVGGYTF.